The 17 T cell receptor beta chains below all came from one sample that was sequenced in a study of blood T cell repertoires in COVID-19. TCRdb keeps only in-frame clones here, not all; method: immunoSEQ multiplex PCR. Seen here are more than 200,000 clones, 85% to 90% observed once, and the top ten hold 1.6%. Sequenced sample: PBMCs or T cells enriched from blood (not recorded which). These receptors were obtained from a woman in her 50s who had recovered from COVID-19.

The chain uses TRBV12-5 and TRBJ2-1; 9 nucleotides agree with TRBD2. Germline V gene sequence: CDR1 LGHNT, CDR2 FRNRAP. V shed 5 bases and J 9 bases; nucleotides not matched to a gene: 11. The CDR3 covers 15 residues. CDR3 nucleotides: TGTGCTAGTGGTCGGGGGACTAGCACTCCGGGTGAGCAGTTCTTC. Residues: CASGRGTSTPGEQFF.

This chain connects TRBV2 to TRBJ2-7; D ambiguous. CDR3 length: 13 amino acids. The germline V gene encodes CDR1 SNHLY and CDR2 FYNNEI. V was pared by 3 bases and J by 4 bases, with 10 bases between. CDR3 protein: CASSERTEYEQYF. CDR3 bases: TGTGCCAGCAGTGAGCGCACCGAATACGAGCAGTACTTC.

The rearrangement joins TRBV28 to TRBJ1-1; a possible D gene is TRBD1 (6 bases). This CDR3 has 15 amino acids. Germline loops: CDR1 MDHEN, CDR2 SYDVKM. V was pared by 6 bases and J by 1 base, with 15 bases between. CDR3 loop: CASSYVPGQNTEAFF. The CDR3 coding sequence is TGTGCCAGCAGCTACGTCCCGGGACAGAACACTGAAGCTTTCTTT.

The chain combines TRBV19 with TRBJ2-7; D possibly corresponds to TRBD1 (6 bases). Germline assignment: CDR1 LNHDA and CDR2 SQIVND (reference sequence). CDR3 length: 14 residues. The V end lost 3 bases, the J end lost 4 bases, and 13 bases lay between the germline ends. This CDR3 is CASSMYAGAYEQYF. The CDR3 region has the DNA TGTGCCAGTAGTATGTATGCAGGGGCGTACGAGCAGTACTTC.

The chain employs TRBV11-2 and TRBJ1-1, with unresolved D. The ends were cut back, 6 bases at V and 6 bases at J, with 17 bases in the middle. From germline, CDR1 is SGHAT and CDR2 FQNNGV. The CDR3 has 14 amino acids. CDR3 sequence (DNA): TGTGCCAGCAGGTCGGGAGGCTGGTCTTCTGAAGCTTTCTTT. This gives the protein CASRSGGWSSEAFF.

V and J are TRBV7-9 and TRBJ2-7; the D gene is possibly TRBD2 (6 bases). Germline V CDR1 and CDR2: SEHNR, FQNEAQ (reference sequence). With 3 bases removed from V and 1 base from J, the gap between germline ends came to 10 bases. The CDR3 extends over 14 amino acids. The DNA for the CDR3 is TGTGCCAGCAGCTTGAGGGCGGGGTCCTACGAGCAGTACTTC. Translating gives CASSLRAGSYEQYF.

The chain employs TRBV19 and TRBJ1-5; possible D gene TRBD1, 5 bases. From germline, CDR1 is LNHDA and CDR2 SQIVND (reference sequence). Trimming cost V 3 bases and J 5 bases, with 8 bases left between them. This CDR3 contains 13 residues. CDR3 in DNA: TGTGCCAGTAGTATGGGGGGATATCAGCCCCAGCATTTT. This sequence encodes CASSMGGYQPQHF.

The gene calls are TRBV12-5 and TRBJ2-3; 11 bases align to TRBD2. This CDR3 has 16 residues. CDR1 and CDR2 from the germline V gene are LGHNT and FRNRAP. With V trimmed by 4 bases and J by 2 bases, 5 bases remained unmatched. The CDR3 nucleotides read TGTGCTAGTGGTTCGGGGACTAGCGGAAACACAGATACGCAGTATTTT. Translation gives CASGSGTSGNTDTQYF.

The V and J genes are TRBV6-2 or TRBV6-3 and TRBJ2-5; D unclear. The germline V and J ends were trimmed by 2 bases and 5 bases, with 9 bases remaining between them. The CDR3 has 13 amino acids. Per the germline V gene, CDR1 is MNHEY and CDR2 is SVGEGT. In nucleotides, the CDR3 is TGTGCCAGCAGTTACGTTGTCGCGGAGACCCAGTACTTC. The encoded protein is CASSYVVAETQYF.

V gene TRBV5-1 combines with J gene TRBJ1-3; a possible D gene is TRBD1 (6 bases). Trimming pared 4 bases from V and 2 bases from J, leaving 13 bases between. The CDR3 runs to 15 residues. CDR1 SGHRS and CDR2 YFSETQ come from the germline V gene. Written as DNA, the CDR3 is TGCGCCAGCAGCGTAACGGGACAAACTGGAAACACCATATATTTT. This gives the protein CASSVTGQTGNTIYF.

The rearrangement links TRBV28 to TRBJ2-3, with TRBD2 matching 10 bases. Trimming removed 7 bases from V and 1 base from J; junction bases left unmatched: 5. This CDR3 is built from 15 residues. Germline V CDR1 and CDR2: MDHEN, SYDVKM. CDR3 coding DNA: TGTGCCAGCATTAAAGCGGGAGGGCGCACAGATACGCAGTATTTT. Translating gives CASIKAGGRTDTQYF.

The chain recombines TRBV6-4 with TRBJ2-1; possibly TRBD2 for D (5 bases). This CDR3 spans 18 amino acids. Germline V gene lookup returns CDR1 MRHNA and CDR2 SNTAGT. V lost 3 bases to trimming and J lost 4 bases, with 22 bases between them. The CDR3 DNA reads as TGTGCCAGCAGTGAAGAGCGGCTACTTTATCCTTATTACAATGAGCAGTTCTTC. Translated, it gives CASSEERLLYPYYNEQFF.

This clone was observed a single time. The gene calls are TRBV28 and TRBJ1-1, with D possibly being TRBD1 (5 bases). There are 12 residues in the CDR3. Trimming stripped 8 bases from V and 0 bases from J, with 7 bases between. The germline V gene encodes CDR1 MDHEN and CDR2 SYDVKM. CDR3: CASDSLNTEAFF. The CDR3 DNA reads TGTGCCAGCGACAGTTTGAACACTGAAGCTTTCTTT.

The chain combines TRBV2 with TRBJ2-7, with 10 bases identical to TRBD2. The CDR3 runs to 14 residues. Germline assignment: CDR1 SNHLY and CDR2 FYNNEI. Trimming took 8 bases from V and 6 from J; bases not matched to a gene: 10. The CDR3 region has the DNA TGTGCCAGCGGGGGGAGGGGACTAGCGAGCGAGCAGTACTTC. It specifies CASGGRGLASEQYF.

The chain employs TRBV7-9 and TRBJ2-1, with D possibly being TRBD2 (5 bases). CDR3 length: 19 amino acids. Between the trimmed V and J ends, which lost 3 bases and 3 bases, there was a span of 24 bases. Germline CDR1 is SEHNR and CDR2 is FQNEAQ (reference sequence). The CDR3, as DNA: TGTGCCAGCAGCTTGACGTGGGAGATCTTAGATAATTACTACAATGAGCAGTTCTTC. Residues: CASSLTWEILDNYYNEQFF.

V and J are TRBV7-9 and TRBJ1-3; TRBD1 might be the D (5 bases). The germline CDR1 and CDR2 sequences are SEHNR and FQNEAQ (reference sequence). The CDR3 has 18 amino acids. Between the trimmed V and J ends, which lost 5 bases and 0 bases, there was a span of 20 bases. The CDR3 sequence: CASSPPWGYPSSGNTIYF. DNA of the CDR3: TGTGCCAGCAGCCCGCCCTGGGGCTACCCCTCCTCTGGAAACACCATATATTTT.

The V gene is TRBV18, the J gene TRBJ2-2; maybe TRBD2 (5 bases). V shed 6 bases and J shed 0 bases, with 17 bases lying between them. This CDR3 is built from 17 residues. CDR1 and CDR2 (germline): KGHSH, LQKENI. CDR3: CASSPLPGTTNTGELFF. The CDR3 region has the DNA TGTGCCAGCTCCCCGCTGCCGGGAACAACGAACACCGGGGAGCTGTTTTTT.